The 32 T cell receptor beta chains listed next were all sequenced from one sample in a study of shared clonotypes between healthy human individuals. Cells designated naive CD8 were CD45RO-negative and were positively selected for CCR7, with terminally differentiated effector memory CD45RA+ cells excluded. Profiled with immunoSEQ multiplex PCR; TCRdb holds only in-frame clones, not every one. Here the sample spans 800,000 or so clones, 90% to 97% being singletons. Specimen: naive CD8+ T cells sorted from blood. The receptors originated from a young man in good health.

Points on this clone: The same CDR3 can be traced to other DNA sequences in this sample. The chain couples TRBV27 to TRBJ2-7; no clear D. Germline V gene sequence: CDR1 MNHEY, CDR2 SMNVEV (reference sequence). There are 13 residues in the CDR3. V was cut by 2 bases and J by 2 bases, with 7 bases left in between. The CDR3 DNA sequence: TGTGCCAGCAGTTTAGGTCCGACCTACGAGCAGTACTTC. Encoded protein: CASSLGPTYEQYF.

This clone is a singleton in its sample. The chain has TRBV9 and TRBJ2-1, with 9 positions matching TRBD2. The trim removed 0 bases at V and 0 bases at J, leaving 7 bases unmatched. Germline CDR1 SGDLS, CDR2 YYNGEE. The CDR3 loop spans 18 amino acids. CDR3 sequence: CASSVESGRPSSYNEQFF. The CDR3 DNA reads TGTGCCAGCAGCGTAGAGAGCGGGAGGCCGAGCTCCTACAATGAGCAGTTCTTC.

J is TRBJ1-1 and V is TRBV19; weak D call: TRBD1 (6 bases). V shed 7 bases and J shed 0 bases, with 15 bases lying between them. This CDR3 has 15 residues. Per germline, CDR1 LNHDA and CDR2 SQIVND (reference sequence). CDR3 region: CASTVGQRMNTEAFF. The CDR3 DNA reads as TGTGCCAGTACGGTAGGACAGCGCATGAACACTGAAGCTTTCTTT.

The V gene is TRBV27, the J gene TRBJ2-1; D may match TRBD1 or TRBD2 (5 bases each). With 5 bases removed from V and 5 bases from J, the gap between germline ends came to 16 bases. This CDR3 is 15 amino acids long. The germline V gene encodes CDR1 MNHEY and CDR2 SMNVEV (reference sequence). Here the CDR3 DNA reads TGTGCCAGCAGTACGCAGGTGGGGGAAAACAATGAGCAGTTCTTC. This gives the protein CASSTQVGENNEQFF.

The chain is built from TRBV11-1 and TRBJ2-1, with 11 bases matching TRBD2. The germline V gene encodes CDR1 SGHAT and CDR2 FQDESV (reference sequence). J was trimmed by 2 bases and V by 5 bases; bases with no gene match: 5. The CDR3 spans 16 residues. Here the CDR3 DNA reads TGTGCCAGCAGCCACCCGACTAGCGGGACCTACAATGAGCAGTTCTTC. Amino acid sequence: CASSHPTSGTYNEQFF.

The chain employs TRBV7-9 and TRBJ1-1; tentative D call: TRBD1 (5 bases). Germline lookup yields CDR1 SEHNR and CDR2 FQNEAQ (reference sequence). This CDR3 contains 17 residues. Trimming took off 1 base at V and 0 bases at J, with 15 bases between the two ends. The CDR3 region is CASSLGGAMGMNTEAFF. The CDR3 DNA follows: TGTGCCAGCAGCTTAGGTGGGGCGATGGGGATGAACACTGAAGCTTTCTTT.

The chain employs TRBV27 and TRBJ1-2; 7 bases are shared with TRBD1. Trimming at V came to 5 bases and at J to 4 bases, leaving 13 bases not matched to a gene. Germline V gives CDR1 MNHEY, CDR2 SMNVEV (reference sequence). The CDR3 spans 16 residues. The CDR3 is CASSQFMLGQVYGYTF. The CDR3 nucleotides are TGTGCCAGCAGTCAGTTTATGCTCGGACAGGTCTATGGCTACACCTTC.

As regards this clone: Other DNA sequences in this sample translate to the same CDR3. The rearrangement links TRBV27 to TRBJ2-7, with D uncertain. There are 13 residues in the CDR3. V was clipped by 0 bases and J by 4 bases, with 7 bases between them. The germline V gene has CDR1 MNHEY and CDR2 SMNVEV (reference sequence). This chain's CDR3 is CASSLSGSYEQYF. The CDR3, as DNA: TGTGCCAGCAGTTTATCGGGCAGTTACGAGCAGTACTTC.

The count of this clone is one. The CDR3 DNA sequence: TGTGCCAGCAGTGAAAAACTCCGTGGGAGTGAAGCTTTCTTT. This sequence encodes CASSEKLRGSEAFF. V gene TRBV6-1 combines with J gene TRBJ1-1; D gene ambiguous. V lost 2 bases and J lost 7, with 14 bases in between. This CDR3 contains 14 residues. Germline CDR1 and CDR2: MNHNS and SASEGT.

The rearrangement links TRBV5-1 to TRBJ2-1; maybe TRBD2 (6 bases). The germline CDR1 and CDR2 sequences are SGHRS and YFSETQ. The CDR3 extends over 16 amino acids. V dropped 0 bases and J dropped 8 bases, with 18 bases sitting between them. The CDR3 spells CASSLVRGMLKHEQFF. CDR3 nucleotides: TGCGCCAGCAGCTTGGTACGCGGGATGCTTAAGCATGAGCAGTTCTTC.

This clone has just one count. CDR3 residues: CASSYDLSYEQYF. The CDR3 bases are TGTGCCAGCAGCTATGATTTATCCTACGAGCAGTACTTC. V and J are TRBV5-7 and TRBJ2-7; D remains ambiguous. TRBV5-7 is classed as an ORF, of uncertain function. This CDR3 comprises 13 residues. V was clipped by 3 bases and J by 1 base, with 8 bases between them.

About this clone itself: Other DNA sequences from this sample encode an identical CDR3 as well. This sequence joins TRBV5-1 and TRBJ2-1; D remains unclear. The CDR3 extends over 13 amino acids. Trimming shortened V by 4 bases and J by 4 bases, and 9 bases separated the two germline ends. CDR1 SGHRS and CDR2 YFSETQ come from the germline V gene. The CDR3: CASSLELYNEQFF. The CDR3 DNA sequence: TGCGCCAGCAGCCTAGAGCTTTACAATGAGCAGTTCTTC.

CDR3 residues: CASSFTSNEQFF. CDR3 nucleotides: TGTGCCAGCAGCTTTACATCTAATGAGCAGTTCTTC. The chain links TRBV7-9 to TRBJ2-1; unclear D gene. Germline V gives CDR1 SEHNR, CDR2 FQNEAQ (reference sequence). Trimming removed 3 bases at V and 7 bases at J, with 7 bases between. The CDR3 extends over 12 amino acids.

Only one count was recorded for this clone. This sequence joins TRBV27 and TRBJ2-2; the D call may be TRBD1 or TRBD2 (6 bases each). Germline V lookup: CDR1 MNHEY, CDR2 SMNVEV (reference sequence). The CDR3 extends over 15 amino acids. V was clipped by 4 bases and J by 3 bases, with 12 bases between them. CDR3: CASSSRGGHTGELFF. CDR3 DNA sequence: TGTGCCAGCAGTTCCCGAGGGGGGCACACCGGGGAGCTGTTTTTT.

The V call is TRBV15, the J call TRBJ1-3, with D unresolved. CDR1 and CDR2 from the germline V gene are LNHNV and YYDKDF (reference sequence). V lost 4 bases and J 0 bases, leaving 10 bases between the germline ends. The length of the CDR3 is 15 residues. CDR3 residues: CATSISASSGNTIYF. Written as DNA, the CDR3 is TGTGCCACCAGCATTTCGGCATCCTCTGGAAACACCATATATTTT. The full variable domain, with the rest looked up from reference TRBV15 and TRBJ1-3, is DAMVIQNPRYQVTQFGKPVTLSCSQTLNHNVMYWYQQKSSQAPKLLFHYYDKDFNNEADTPDNFQSRRPNTSFCFLDIRSPGLGDTAMYLCATSISASSGNTIYFGEGSWLTVV.

This clone was picked up one time. The rearrangement joins TRBV25-1 to TRBJ1-4; D unresolved. The V and J ends lost 5 bases and 5 bases respectively, with 15 bases between them. CDR1 MGHDK and CDR2 SYGVNS come from the germline V gene. This CDR3 has 15 residues. CDR3 amino acids: CASSTFISGNEKLFF. The CDR3 DNA follows: TGTGCCAGCAGTACGTTCATATCGGGAAATGAAAAACTGTTTTTT. The full variable domain, in which reference TRBV25-1 and TRBJ1-4 provide the parts outside the CDR3, is EADIYQTPRYLVIGTGKKITLECSQTMGHDKMYWYQQDPGMELHLIHYSYGVNSTEKGDLSSESTVSRIRTEHFPLTLESARPSHTSQYLCASSTFISGNEKLFFGSGTQLSVL.

The count of this clone is one. This chain links TRBV2 with TRBJ2-7, with TRBD1 matching 9 bases. Losses at the gene ends were 3 bases for V and 1 base for J; bases not matched to a gene: 10. The CDR3 sequence is 17 residues long. Per the germline V gene, CDR1 is SNHLY and CDR2 is FYNNEI. CDR3 residues: CASSDDQSDRGSYEQYF. The CDR3 nucleotides read TGTGCCAGCAGTGATGATCAGTCGGACAGGGGTTCCTACGAGCAGTACTTC.

Worth noting for this clone: Distinct nucleotide sequences in the sample also encode this CDR3. The chain carries TRBV10-3 and TRBJ2-7; D is unclear. The V end lost 3 bases, the J end lost 0 bases, and 6 bases lay between the germline ends. The germline gives CDR1 ENHRY, CDR2 SYGVKD. The CDR3 runs to 13 residues. This chain's CDR3 is CAISEGTSYEQYF. The CDR3, as DNA: TGTGCCATCAGTGAAGGCACCTCCTACGAGCAGTACTTC.

Note on this clone: Other DNA sequences in this sample translate to the same CDR3. The genes are TRBV9 and TRBJ2-1; D call uncertain. Germline assignment: CDR1 SGDLS and CDR2 YYNGEE. The CDR3 sequence is 14 residues long. The V end lost 0 bases, the J end lost 0 bases, and 4 bases lay between the germline ends. The CDR3 sequence: CASSVGGSYNEQFF. Here the CDR3 DNA reads TGTGCCAGCAGCGTAGGTGGCTCCTACAATGAGCAGTTCTTC. The variable domain in full, completed from reference TRBV9 and TRBJ2-1, reads DSGVTQTPKHLITATGQRVTLRCSPRSGDLSVYWYQQSLDQGLQFLIQYYNGEERAKGNILERFSAQQFPDLHSELNLSSLELGDSALYFCASSVGGSYNEQFFGPGTRLTVL.

V usage is TRBV4-1 and J usage is TRBJ2-2; 9 bases fit TRBD1. J lost 7 bases, V lost 4 bases, and 4 bases had no gene match. Germline loops: CDR1 MGHRA, CDR2 YSYEKL. This CDR3 is built from 14 residues. CDR3 in amino acids: CASSRDRVVGELFF. CDR3 coding DNA: TGCGCCAGCAGCCGGGACAGGGTGGTCGGGGAGCTGTTTTTT.

The V and J genes are TRBV15 and TRBJ1-4; 8 bases agree with TRBD1. CDR1 LNHNV and CDR2 YYDKDF come from the germline V gene (reference sequence). V gave up 6 bases and J gave up 8 bases; unmatched junction bases: 5. The CDR3 contains 13 residues. The CDR3 sequence is CATRKQGEEKLFF. Written as DNA, the CDR3 is TGTGCCACCAGAAAACAGGGGGAGGAAAAACTGTTTTTT.

This clone showed up just once. The chain uses TRBV27 and TRBJ2-1; 14 nucleotides line up with TRBD2. CDR1 is MNHEY and CDR2 is SMNVEV in the germline V gene (reference sequence). The CDR3 is 18 amino acids. V shed 2 bases and J 6 bases; nucleotides not matched to a gene: 9. DNA for the CDR3: TGTGCCAGCAGTTTAGATTCTGGGACTAGCGGGAGTAGCAATGAGCAGTTCTTC. This encodes CASSLDSGTSGSSNEQFF.

As concerns this clone: The identical CDR3 is also encoded by other nucleotide sequences in the sample. The genes are TRBV7-8 and TRBJ1-5; tentatively, D is TRBD1 (5 bases). Germline loops: CDR1 SGHVS, CDR2 FQNEAQ. This CDR3 contains 14 residues. Trimming took 1 base from V and 1 from J, leaving 5 bases between them. CDR3 sequence: CASSLGDSNQPQHF. The CDR3 region has the DNA TGTGCCAGCAGCTTAGGGGACAGCAATCAGCCCCAGCATTTT.

This clone was counted a single time. The CDR3 DNA follows: TGTGCCTGGTCCCCTGGGGCGGGGGCTGAAGCTTTCTTT. Protein product: CAWSPGAGAEAFF. V is TRBV30 and J is TRBJ1-1; perhaps TRBD1 as D (5 bases). Germline-derived CDR1 and CDR2 are GTSNPN and SVGIG (reference sequence). V was pared by 5 bases and J by 6 bases, with 16 bases between. CDR3 length equals 13 residues.

The rearrangement links TRBV5-4 to TRBJ2-5, with a tentative D call TRBD2 (7 bases). The CDR3 extends over 16 amino acids. Deletions cut 0 bases from V and 1 base from J, with 13 bases between. The V gene's germline CDR1 is SGHNT and CDR2 YYREEE (reference sequence). The CDR3 protein is CASSLGSGGIQETQYF. The DNA for the CDR3 is TGTGCCAGCAGCTTGGGGTCGGGGGGCATCCAAGAGACCCAGTACTTC.

Concerning this clone: This specimen includes other DNA sequences encoding the same CDR3. This chain links TRBV30 with TRBJ2-7; 8 nucleotides match TRBD1. The germline V gene encodes CDR1 GTSNPN and CDR2 SVGIG (reference sequence). V was clipped by 0 bases and J by 3 bases; unmatched bases: 1. This CDR3 is 13 amino acids long. The CDR3 here is CAWSVGQGYEQYF. The CDR3 nucleotides are TGTGCCTGGAGTGTAGGACAGGGCTACGAGCAGTACTTC.

The rearrangement joins TRBV29-1 to TRBJ1-1; the D gene is possibly TRBD1 (5 bases). This CDR3 contains 16 residues. Germline CDR1 reads SQVTM; CDR2 reads ANQGSEA. Trimming took 3 bases from V and 1 from J, leaving 18 bases between them. The CDR3 DNA follows: TGCAGCGTTGACAATGACTCAAGACAGAAGAACACTGAAGCTTTCTTT. This sequence encodes CSVDNDSRQKNTEAFF.

V gene TRBV19 combines with J gene TRBJ2-3; maybe TRBD2 (6 bases). Trimming took off 1 base at V and 0 bases at J, with 11 bases between the two ends. Germline V CDR1 and CDR2: LNHDA, SQIVND (reference sequence). This CDR3 region has 16 residues. CDR3 amino acids: CASSIALGLSTDTQYF. In DNA form, the CDR3 reads TGTGCCAGTAGTATAGCCCTGGGACTTAGCACAGATACGCAGTATTTT.

J is TRBJ2-2 and V is TRBV9; 9 nucleotides align to TRBD2. Germline assignment: CDR1 SGDLS and CDR2 YYNGEE. The CDR3 runs 15 residues. The J segment lost 7 bases and the V segment lost 0 bases, leaving 4 bases of the junction unmatched. CDR3 nucleotides: TGTGCCAGCAGCGTAGGCGGGGGGGGGAGCGGGGAGCTGTTTTTT. This encodes CASSVGGGGSGELFF.

CDR3 residues: CASSLEAGTDTQYF. The CDR3 DNA follows: TGTGCCAGCAGCTTAGAGGCCGGCACAGATACGCAGTATTTT. The genes are TRBV7-6 and TRBJ2-3; no definite D call. CDR3 length equals 14 residues. The V gene lost 1 base and the J gene lost 1 base, with 6 bases spanning the gap. The germline CDR1 and CDR2 sequences are SGHVS and FNYEAQ.

This clone showed up just once. The chain combines TRBV29-1 with TRBJ2-7; the D is unclear. Germline CDR1 SQVTM, CDR2 ANQGSEA. V was trimmed by 5 bases and J by 3 bases, leaving 8 bases between them. The CDR3 sequence is 11 residues long. The CDR3 sequence is CSVNYGYEQYF. CDR3 sequence (DNA): TGCAGCGTTAACTATGGCTACGAGCAGTACTTC.

The CDR3 is CASSSGTGGAGYGYTF. Here the CDR3 DNA reads TGTGCCAGCAGCTCCGGGACAGGGGGCGCCGGCTATGGCTACACCTTC. The chain combines TRBV7-8 with TRBJ1-2; 12 bases fit TRBD1. V shed 4 bases and J 4 bases; nucleotides not matched to a gene: 7. This CDR3 comprises 16 residues. Germline V gene data show CDR1 as SGHVS and CDR2 as FQNEAQ.